Listed below are T cell receptor beta chains from one sample, sequenced in a study of blood T cell repertoires in COVID-19. The assay was immunoSEQ multiplex PCR, and TCRdb's table has in-frame clones only and misses some. The table includes more than 85,000 clones, more than 75% detected once. What was sequenced was peripheral blood. The receptors stem from a man older than 75 with acute or convalescent COVID-19. CDR3s include the opening cysteine and the closing phenylalanine or tryptophan. Each record gives: V gene, D gene, J gene, clone size, CDR3 protein, CDR3 DNA. A D gene is named only where the DNA matches it firmly. The size entry is marked missing in some rows and otherwise reads once, few, many or a size class.

v_gene: TRBV27
d_gene: TRBD1
j_gene: TRBJ1-1
abundance: NA
CDR3aa: CASSYRGGSKTEAFF
CDR3nt: TGTGCCAGCAGTTACAGGGGAGGATCAAAGACTGAAGCTTTCTTT

v_gene: TRBV10-3
d_gene: TRBD1
j_gene: TRBJ2-5
abundance: NA
CDR3aa: CAISESRTNRGETQYF
CDR3nt: TGTGCCATCAGTGAGTCAAGGACGAACAGGGGAGAGACCCAGTACTTC

v_gene: TRBV6-6
d_gene: NA
j_gene: TRBJ1-4
abundance: NA
CDR3aa: CASSSNRAEKLFF
CDR3nt: TGTGCCAGCAGTTCAAACAGGGCGGAAAAACTGTTTTTT

v_gene: TRBV18
d_gene: TRBD1
j_gene: TRBJ1-5
abundance: NA
CDR3aa: CASSLDRGPNQPQHF
CDR3nt: TGTGCCAGCTCACTAGACAGGGGGCCGAATCAGCCCCAGCATTTT

v_gene: TRBV11-2
d_gene: TRBD1
j_gene: TRBJ2-7
abundance: NA
CDR3aa: CASSRTGTGLKGEQYF
CDR3nt: TGTGCCAGCAGCCGGACCGGGACAGGGTTAAAGGGAGAGCAGTACTTC

v_gene: TRBV6-5
d_gene: TRBD1
j_gene: TRBJ2-7
abundance: NA
CDR3aa: CASSAYPGQSYEQYF
CDR3nt: TGTGCCAGCAGCGCCTACCCGGGACAGAGCTACGAGCAGTACTTC

v_gene: TRBV3-1/TRBV3-2
d_gene: TRBD1
j_gene: TRBJ2-2
abundance: NA
CDR3aa: CASSVTGITGELFF
CDR3nt: TGTGCCAGCAGTGTGACAGGGATCACCGGGGAGCTGTTTTTT

v_gene: TRBV7-7
d_gene: TRBD2
j_gene: TRBJ2-2
abundance: few
CDR3aa: CASSVREGPTGELFF
CDR3nt: TGTGCTAGCAGCGTACGGGAGGGCCCCACCGGGGAGCTGTTTTTT

v_gene: TRBV7-9
d_gene: NA
j_gene: TRBJ2-7
abundance: NA
CDR3aa: CASSFSSHEQYF
CDR3nt: TGTGCCAGCAGCTTTAGCTCTCACGAGCAGTACTTC

v_gene: TRBV5-1
d_gene: NA
j_gene: TRBJ2-5
abundance: NA
CDR3aa: CASSLASGRETQYF
CDR3nt: TGCGCCAGCAGCTTGGCCTCGGGGAGGGAGACCCAGTACTTC

v_gene: TRBV6-2/TRBV6-3
d_gene: NA
j_gene: TRBJ1-6
abundance: NA
CDR3aa: CASSYPQEGSPLHF
CDR3nt: TGTGCCAGCAGTTACCCACAGGAGGGGTCACCCCTCCACTTT

v_gene: TRBV4-1
d_gene: NA
j_gene: TRBJ1-3
abundance: NA
CDR3aa: CASSQGLDLIGDTIYF
CDR3nt: TGCGCCAGCAGCCAAGGTTTGGACTTAATCGGGGACACCATATATTTT

v_gene: TRBV18
d_gene: TRBD1
j_gene: TRBJ1-5
abundance: NA
CDR3aa: CASSPGTGGNQPQHF
CDR3nt: TGTGCCAGCTCACCCGGGACAGGGGGTAATCAGCCCCAGCATTTT

v_gene: TRBV7-2
d_gene: NA
j_gene: TRBJ2-7
abundance: NA
CDR3aa: CASSLITTYEQYF
CDR3nt: TGTGCCAGCAGCTTAATCACAACCTACGAGCAGTACTTC

v_gene: TRBV5-1
d_gene: TRBD1
j_gene: TRBJ2-7
abundance: once
CDR3aa: CASGPGQGTFSYEQYF
CDR3nt: TGCGCCAGCGGACCGGGACAGGGTACCTTCTCCTACGAGCAGTACTTC

v_gene: TRBV28
d_gene: TRBD1
j_gene: TRBJ2-2
abundance: NA
CDR3aa: CASSPGQGTNTGELFF
CDR3nt: TGTGCCAGCAGCCCTGGACAGGGAACCAACACCGGGGAGCTGTTTTTT

v_gene: TRBV11-3
d_gene: NA
j_gene: TRBJ2-1
abundance: NA
CDR3aa: CASSLSQGAYNEQFF
CDR3nt: TGTGCCAGCAGCTTAAGTCAGGGTGCGTACAATGAGCAGTTCTTC

v_gene: TRBV4-1
d_gene: NA
j_gene: TRBJ2-3
abundance: NA
CDR3aa: CASSLDSSTDTQYF
CDR3nt: TGCGCCAGCAGCTTGGACAGTAGCACAGATACGCAGTATTTT

v_gene: TRBV28
d_gene: NA
j_gene: TRBJ1-5
abundance: NA
CDR3aa: CASSPPTDSNQPQHF
CDR3nt: TGTGCCAGCAGTCCACCGACAGATAGCAATCAGCCCCAGCATTTT

v_gene: TRBV2
d_gene: TRBD2
j_gene: TRBJ2-2
abundance: once
CDR3aa: CASSPSRGGLGELFF
CDR3nt: TGTGCCAGCAGCCCCTCGCGGGGGGGCTTGGGGGAGCTGTTTTTT

v_gene: TRBV19
d_gene: NA
j_gene: TRBJ2-4
abundance: NA
CDR3aa: CASTSTTAKNIQYF
CDR3nt: TGTGCCAGTACCTCTACTACGGCCAAAAACATTCAGTACTTC

v_gene: TRBV30
d_gene: TRBD2
j_gene: TRBJ2-1
abundance: NA
CDR3aa: CAWSATSLGNEQFF
CDR3nt: TGTGCCTGGAGTGCGACTAGCCTCGGTAATGAGCAGTTCTTC

v_gene: TRBV9
d_gene: TRBD2
j_gene: TRBJ2-1
abundance: NA
CDR3aa: CASSLLAGNNEQFF
CDR3nt: TGTGCCAGCAGCTTACTAGCGGGAAACAATGAGCAGTTCTTC

v_gene: TRBV28
d_gene: TRBD1
j_gene: TRBJ2-2
abundance: NA
CDR3aa: CASSPGTANTGELFF
CDR3nt: TGTGCCAGCAGTCCCGGGACAGCGAACACCGGGGAGCTGTTTTTT

v_gene: TRBV6-1
d_gene: TRBD1
j_gene: TRBJ2-2
abundance: NA
CDR3aa: CASSVLSGQDLGAGELFF
CDR3nt: TGTGCCAGCAGTGTACTCTCGGGACAGGATCTTGGTGCCGGGGAGCTGTTTTTT

v_gene: TRBV28
d_gene: TRBD2
j_gene: TRBJ2-7
abundance: NA
CDR3aa: CASSPPGTSNSYEQYF
CDR3nt: TGTGCCAGCAGTCCCCCCGGGACTAGTAACTCCTACGAGCAGTACTTC

v_gene: TRBV6-5
d_gene: NA
j_gene: TRBJ2-3
abundance: NA
CDR3aa: CASREGWTDTQYF
CDR3nt: TGTGCCAGCAGGGAGGGGTGGACAGATACGCAGTATTTT

v_gene: TRBV7-2
d_gene: NA
j_gene: TRBJ2-3
abundance: once
CDR3aa: CASSAGPGSTQYF
CDR3nt: TGTGCCAGCAGCGCCGGACCAGGGTCAACGCAGTATTTT

v_gene: TRBV25-1
d_gene: NA
j_gene: TRBJ2-2
abundance: NA
CDR3aa: CASSVRVTGELFF
CDR3nt: TGTGCCAGCAGTGTACGGGTTACCGGGGAGCTGTTTTTT

v_gene: TRBV5-6
d_gene: NA
j_gene: TRBJ1-5
abundance: NA
CDR3aa: CASSFQASNQPQHF
CDR3nt: TGTGCCAGCAGCTTTCAGGCTAGCAATCAGCCCCAGCATTTT

v_gene: TRBV27
d_gene: TRBD1
j_gene: TRBJ1-5
abundance: NA
CDR3aa: CASSLGQGPAYF
CDR3nt: TGTGCCAGCAGTTTAGGACAGGGACCAGCGTATTTT

v_gene: TRBV30
d_gene: NA
j_gene: TRBJ2-1
abundance: NA
CDR3aa: CAWKGDSYNEQFF
CDR3nt: TGTGCCTGGAAGGGGGACTCCTACAATGAGCAGTTCTTC

v_gene: TRBV12-1
d_gene: NA
j_gene: TRBJ2-2
abundance: NA
CDR3aa: CASSFEAGCDTGELFF
CDR3nt: TGTGCCAGCAGCTTTGAGGCAGGGTGTGACACCGGGGAGCTGTTTTTT

v_gene: TRBV19
d_gene: NA
j_gene: TRBJ2-3
abundance: NA
CDR3aa: CASSIVSPRDTQYF
CDR3nt: TGTGCCAGTAGTATAGTGTCCCCTAGAGATACGCAGTATTTT

v_gene: TRBV7-2
d_gene: TRBD2
j_gene: TRBJ2-6
abundance: NA
CDR3aa: CASSLRVLGLAGANVLTF
CDR3nt: TGTGCCAGCAGCTTAAGAGTTCTCGGACTAGCTGGGGCCAACGTCCTGACTTTC

v_gene: TRBV3-1/TRBV3-2
d_gene: NA
j_gene: TRBJ1-1
abundance: NA
CDR3aa: CASSPQDRVNTEAFF
CDR3nt: TGTGCCAGCAGCCCTCAGGACAGAGTGAACACTGAAGCTTTCTTT

v_gene: TRBV19
d_gene: NA
j_gene: TRBJ2-5
abundance: NA
CDR3aa: CASSNRQRPTEETQYF
CDR3nt: TGTGCCAGTAGTAATAGGCAGAGGCCGACAGAAGAGACCCAGTACTTC

v_gene: TRBV2
d_gene: TRBD1
j_gene: TRBJ2-1
abundance: once
CDR3aa: CARGQESGNEQFF
CDR3nt: TGTGCCAGAGGACAGGAATCAGGCAATGAGCAGTTCTTC

v_gene: TRBV19
d_gene: NA
j_gene: TRBJ2-1
abundance: NA
CDR3aa: CASSNRNVNEQFF
CDR3nt: TGTGCCAGTAGCAACAGGAATGTCAATGAGCAGTTCTTC

v_gene: TRBV27
d_gene: NA
j_gene: TRBJ1-4
abundance: NA
CDR3aa: CASRTNEKLFF
CDR3nt: TGTGCCAGCAGGACAAATGAAAAACTGTTTTTT

v_gene: TRBV5-1
d_gene: NA
j_gene: TRBJ1-2
abundance: NA
CDR3aa: CASSLIPGPNYGYTF
CDR3nt: TGCGCCAGCAGCTTGATACCAGGGCCTAACTATGGCTACACCTTC